These 19 T cell receptor beta chains share one sample of origin, sequenced in a study of graft-versus-host responses after intestinal transplantation. Only in-frame clones appear in the TCRdb table, and some are missing; sequencing was by immunoSEQ multiplex PCR. Here the sample spans roughly 120,000 clones, 85% to 95% being singletons. Which antigens these TCRs recognize remains unknown. Here the sequenced sample was unstimulated CD8+ T cells sorted from spleen or lymph node cells, taken before intestinal transplant. The source is a human donor who received an intestinal transplant.

The V gene is TRBV5-6, the J gene TRBJ2-5, with 9 bases that match TRBD1. Germline loops: CDR1 SGHDT, CDR2 YYEEEE. Losses at the gene ends were 2 bases for V and 11 bases for J; bases not matched to a gene: 13. The CDR3 has 15 amino acids. The CDR3 loop is CASSFGGQGRVEQYF. The CDR3 DNA reads TGTGCCAGCAGCTTCGGGGGACAGGGAAGAGTGGAGCAGTACTTC.

CDR3 coding DNA: TGTGCCAGCAGCCAGTCATTTATTAACACTGAAGCTTTCTTT. Translated: CASSQSFINTEAFF. The chain joins TRBV7-9 to TRBJ1-1; D is unclear. Germline V gene data show CDR1 as SEHNR and CDR2 as FQNEAQ (reference sequence). V dropped 5 bases and J dropped 2 bases, with 12 bases sitting between them. The CDR3 is 14 amino acids.

CDR3 in amino acids: CAIRDRSNTEAFF. The CDR3 DNA sequence: TGTGCCATCCGGGACCGATCTAACACTGAAGCTTTCTTT. The chain has TRBV10-3 and TRBJ1-1; tentatively, D is TRBD1 (5 bases). The CDR3 is 13 residues long. Germline V gene sequence: CDR1 ENHRY, CDR2 SYGVKD. V was trimmed by 8 bases and J by 2 bases, leaving 12 bases between them.

The rearrangement uses TRBV5-4 and TRBJ1-2; 8 bases align to TRBD1. Trimming removed 4 bases from V and 3 bases from J; junction bases left unmatched: 8. The CDR3 consists of 15 residues. The germline V gene has CDR1 SGHNT and CDR2 YYREEE (reference sequence). CDR3 DNA: TGTGCCAGCAGCATACCGGGACAGGAGCACTATGGCTACACCTTC. Translating it yields CASSIPGQEHYGYTF. The full variable domain, with the rest looked up from reference TRBV5-4 and TRBJ1-2, is ETGVTQSPTHLIKTRGQQVTLRCSSQSGHNTVSWYQQALGQGPQFIFQYYREEENGRGNFPPRFSGLQFPNYSSELNVNALELDDSALYLCASSIPGQEHYGYTFGSGTRLTVV.

This sequence joins TRBV7-3 and TRBJ2-1, with TRBD2 as a possible D gene (5 bases). The CDR3 runs to 13 residues. From germline, CDR1 is SGHTA and CDR2 FQGTGA. Trimming shortened V by 2 bases and J by 7 bases, and 9 bases separated the two germline ends. Here the CDR3 reads CASSLSSSNEQFF. In nucleotides, the CDR3 is TGTGCCAGCAGCTTATCTAGCTCAAATGAGCAGTTCTTC.

This chain uses TRBV7-9 with TRBJ1-4; TRBD1 might be the D (5 bases). Germline CDR1 reads SEHNR; CDR2 reads FQNEAQ (reference sequence). The CDR3 sequence is 15 residues long. Trimming stripped 5 bases from V and 4 bases from J, with 14 bases between. CDR3 protein: CASSRKQAFNEKLFF. CDR3 coding DNA: TGTGCCAGCAGCCGTAAACAGGCGTTTAATGAAAAACTGTTTTTT.

The chain's CDR3 is CASGDIAQETQYF. Written as DNA, the CDR3 is TGTGCCAGCGGGGACATCGCCCAAGAGACCCAGTACTTC. This chain links TRBV5-6 with TRBJ2-5; the D gene is possibly TRBD1 (6 bases). Germline-derived CDR1 and CDR2 are SGHDT and YYEEEE. The CDR3 runs 13 residues. Trimming pared 7 bases from V and 1 base from J, leaving 11 bases between.

Here the CDR3 DNA reads TGTGCCAGCAGCTTAGATTTAATTCGAAAAGGAGATAACACCGGGGAGCTGTTTTTT. It yields the protein CASSLDLIRKGDNTGELFF. The genes are TRBV11-3 and TRBJ2-2; D not resolved. Germline loops: CDR1 SGHNT, CDR2 YENEEA. Trimming removed 0 bases from V and 2 bases from J, with 19 bases in between. CDR3 length equals 19 residues.

This sequence joins TRBV14 and TRBJ2-2; no clear D. The ends were cut back, 4 bases at V and 5 bases at J, with 8 bases in the middle. CDR3 length: 13 amino acids. Germline-derived CDR1 and CDR2 are SGHDN and FVKESK. As DNA, the CDR3 is TGTGCCAGCAGCCTACAAGGAACCGGGGAGCTGTTTTTT. Residues: CASSLQGTGELFF.

In regard to this clone: Other nucleotide sequences from this sample produce the same CDR3. The rearrangement uses TRBV27 and TRBJ2-7; TRBD2 aligns across 8 bases. V lost 6 bases to trimming and J lost 3 bases; unmatched junction nucleotides: 4. Germline V lookup: CDR1 MNHEY, CDR2 SMNVEV (reference sequence). CDR3 length: 13 amino acids. The CDR3: CASSFSGNYEQYF. DNA of the CDR3: TGTGCCAGCAGCTTTAGCGGGAACTACGAGCAGTACTTC.

This sequence joins TRBV4-3 and TRBJ2-7; D possibly corresponds to TRBD2 (5 bases). The germline gives CDR1 LGHNA, CDR2 YSLEER. The V end lost 1 base, the J end lost 4 bases, and 11 bases lay between the germline ends. This CDR3 spans 14 amino acids. CDR3 nucleotides: TGCGCCAGCAGCCAAGGGGGAGCAGGATACGAGCAGTACTTC. Amino acid sequence: CASSQGGAGYEQYF.

V and J are TRBV15 and TRBJ2-7; D unresolved. The CDR3 is 14 amino acids. Trimming pared 0 bases from V and 4 bases from J, leaving 10 bases between. Germline lookup yields CDR1 LNHNV and CDR2 YYDKDF (reference sequence). CDR3 sequence reads: CATSRDRTLYEQYF. For the CDR3, the DNA is TGTGCCACCAGCAGAGATCGGACGTTGTACGAGCAGTACTTC.

The chain carries TRBV30 and TRBJ1-1; D not resolved. The germline CDR1 and CDR2 sequences are GTSNPN and SVGIG (reference sequence). Trimming removed 5 bases at V and 8 bases at J, with 9 bases between. The CDR3 totals 10 residues. CDR3 nucleotide sequence: TGTGCCTGGTCCCGCGGAGAAGCTTTCTTT. This translates into CAWSRGEAFF.

A single count supports this clone. The CDR3: CASSFGTGDYEQYF. In DNA form, the CDR3 reads TGTGCCAGCAGTTTCGGGACAGGGGACTACGAGCAGTACTTC. The rearrangement uses TRBV28 and TRBJ2-7; 10 bases fit TRBD1. V lost 3 bases and J lost 3; bases outside the gene matches: 2. Germline CDR1 MDHEN, CDR2 SYDVKM. The CDR3 contains 14 residues.

The chain joins TRBV28 to TRBJ1-3; 7 nucleotides align to TRBD1. Trimming took 3 bases from V and 4 from J; bases not matched to a gene: 3. The V gene's germline CDR1 is MDHEN and CDR2 SYDVKM. There are 14 residues in the CDR3. For the CDR3, the DNA is TGTGCCAGCAGTTTCCGGGACAGCGGAAACACCATATATTTT. It yields the protein CASSFRDSGNTIYF.

The chain joins TRBV18 to TRBJ1-3, with D tentatively TRBD1 (6 bases). This CDR3 region has 15 residues. Germline CDR1 reads KGHSH; CDR2 reads LQKENI. Trimming removed 3 bases at V and 0 bases at J, with 9 bases between. The CDR3 DNA reads TGTGCCAGCTCACCCGAAGGGGGCTCTGGAAACACCATATATTTT. This codes for CASSPEGGSGNTIYF.

The CDR3: CASSLASGMQDYEQYF. CDR3 coding DNA: TGTGCCAGCAGCTTGGCTAGCGGGATGCAAGACTACGAGCAGTACTTC. The rearrangement uses TRBV7-9 and TRBJ2-5, with TRBD2 matching 9 bases. The DNA matches TRBJ2-7 better at its end, which makes the J call doubtful. From germline, CDR1 is SEHNR and CDR2 FQNEAQ (reference sequence). This CDR3 has 16 amino acids.

The chain links TRBV29-1 to TRBJ2-5, with D unresolved. The CDR3 length is 16 residues. The germline V gene encodes CDR1 SQVTM and CDR2 ANQGSEA. The germline V and J ends were trimmed by 1 base and 2 bases, with 17 bases remaining between them. The CDR3 protein is CSVEGAADDLQETQYF. In DNA, the CDR3 is TGCAGCGTTGAAGGCGCGGCGGATGATCTACAAGAGACCCAGTACTTC.

The chain employs TRBV27 and TRBJ1-2, with a tentative D call TRBD1 (5 bases). The CDR3 is 14 residues long. The ends were cut back, 3 bases at V and 5 bases at J, with 13 bases in the middle. Germline V gives CDR1 MNHEY, CDR2 SMNVEV (reference sequence). The DNA of the CDR3 is TGTGCCAGCAGTTTTAAGGGACCCACATATGGCTACACCTTC. As protein: CASSFKGPTYGYTF.